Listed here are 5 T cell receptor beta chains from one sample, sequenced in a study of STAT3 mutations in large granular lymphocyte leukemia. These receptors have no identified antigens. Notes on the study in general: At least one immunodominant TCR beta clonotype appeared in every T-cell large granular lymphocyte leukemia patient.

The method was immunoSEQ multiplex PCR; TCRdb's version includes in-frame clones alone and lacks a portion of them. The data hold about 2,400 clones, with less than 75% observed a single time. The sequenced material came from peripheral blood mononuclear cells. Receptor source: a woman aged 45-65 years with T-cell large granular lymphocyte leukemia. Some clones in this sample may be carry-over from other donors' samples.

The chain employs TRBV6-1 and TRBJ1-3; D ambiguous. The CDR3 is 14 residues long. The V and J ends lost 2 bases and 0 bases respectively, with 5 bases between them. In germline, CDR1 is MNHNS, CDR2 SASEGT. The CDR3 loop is CASSEMFSGNTIYF. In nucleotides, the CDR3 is TGTGCCAGCAGTGAAATGTTCTCTGGAAACACCATATATTTT.

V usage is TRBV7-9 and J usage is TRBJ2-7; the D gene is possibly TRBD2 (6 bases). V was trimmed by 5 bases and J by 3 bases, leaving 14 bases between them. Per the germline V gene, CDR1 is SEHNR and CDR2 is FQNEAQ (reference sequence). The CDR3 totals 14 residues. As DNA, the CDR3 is TGTGCCAGCAGCAAAGCGGAGGGGAGCTACGAGCAGTACTTC. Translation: CASSKAEGSYEQYF.

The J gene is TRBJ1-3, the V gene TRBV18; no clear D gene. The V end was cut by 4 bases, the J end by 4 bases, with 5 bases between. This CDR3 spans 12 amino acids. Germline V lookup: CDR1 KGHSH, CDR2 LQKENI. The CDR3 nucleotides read TGTGCCAGCTCACAAGCAGGAAACACCATATATTTT. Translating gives CASSQAGNTIYF.

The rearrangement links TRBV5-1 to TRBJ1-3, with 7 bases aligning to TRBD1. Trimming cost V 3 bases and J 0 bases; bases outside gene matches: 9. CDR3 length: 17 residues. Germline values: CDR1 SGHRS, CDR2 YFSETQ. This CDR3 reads CASSYAPDRSSGNTIYF. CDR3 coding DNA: TGCGCCAGCAGCTACGCCCCGGACAGGAGCTCTGGAAACACCATATATTTT.

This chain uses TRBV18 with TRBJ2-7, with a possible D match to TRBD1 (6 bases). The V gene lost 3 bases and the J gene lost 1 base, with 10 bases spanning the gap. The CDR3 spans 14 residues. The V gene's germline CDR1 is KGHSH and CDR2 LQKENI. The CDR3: CASSPGQGSYEQYF. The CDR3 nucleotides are TGTGCCAGCTCACCGGGGCAGGGGTCCTACGAGCAGTACTTC.